This T cell receptor (beta chain) was profiled in a study of CD8 T cells in Susac syndrome. Study-wide results and limits: By the study's own acknowledgment, its TCR sequencing and HLA analysis included relatively few individuals.

cDNA came from about 0.5 to 1 ug RNA primed by random hexamers. The method of amplification for TCR beta CDR3 was immunoSEQ multiplex PCR, covering 54 Vbeta and 13 Jbeta. TCRdb re-analysed the immunoSEQ multiplex PCR reads in MiXCR, keeping a single row per CDR3 protein. This table holds around 130,000 distinct CDR3 sequences, 94% found once. Germline V gene lookup returns CDR1 MNHEY and CDR2 SVGAGI. V lost 2 bases to trimming and J lost 5 bases; unmatched junction nucleotides: 12. This CDR3 has 18 amino acids. With regard to this clonotype: What it binds is unknown.

Negative isolation was used for CD8+ and CD4+ T cells, and FACS enrichment was applied to TEMRA cells. The sequence came from a human donor in good health. V is TRBV6-5 and J is TRBJ2-5; 12 positions agree with TRBD1. The material sequenced was CD4+ T cells from PBMCs. The DNA for the CDR3 is TGTGCCAGCAGTTACCCAACTTCCGGGACAGGGGGCATGGAGACCCAGTACTTC. It codes for CASSYPTSGTGGMETQYF.